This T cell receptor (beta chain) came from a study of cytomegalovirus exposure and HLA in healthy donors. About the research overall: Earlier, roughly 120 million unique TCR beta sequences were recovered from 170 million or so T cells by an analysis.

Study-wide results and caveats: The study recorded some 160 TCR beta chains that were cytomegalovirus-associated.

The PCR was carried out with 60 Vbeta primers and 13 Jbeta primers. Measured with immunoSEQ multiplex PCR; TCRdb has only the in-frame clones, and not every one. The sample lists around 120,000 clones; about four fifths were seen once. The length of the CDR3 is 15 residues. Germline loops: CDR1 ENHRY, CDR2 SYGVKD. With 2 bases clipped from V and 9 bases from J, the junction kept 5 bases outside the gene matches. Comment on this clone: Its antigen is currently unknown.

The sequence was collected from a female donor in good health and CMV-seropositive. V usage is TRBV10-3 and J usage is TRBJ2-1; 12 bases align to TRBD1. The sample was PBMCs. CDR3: CAISERGQGAVEQFF. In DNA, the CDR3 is TGTGCCATCAGTGAGAGGGGACAGGGGGCTGTTGAGCAGTTCTTC.